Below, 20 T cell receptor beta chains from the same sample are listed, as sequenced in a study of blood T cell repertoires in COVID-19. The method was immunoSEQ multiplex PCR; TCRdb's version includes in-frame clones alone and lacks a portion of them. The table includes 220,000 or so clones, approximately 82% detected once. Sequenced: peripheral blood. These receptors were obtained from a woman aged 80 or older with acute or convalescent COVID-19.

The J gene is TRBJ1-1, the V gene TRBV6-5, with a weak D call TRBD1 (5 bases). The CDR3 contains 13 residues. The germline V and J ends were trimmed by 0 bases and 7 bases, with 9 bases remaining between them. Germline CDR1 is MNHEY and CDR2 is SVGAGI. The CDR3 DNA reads TGTGCCAGCAGTTACTCAAGCACAGGTGAAGCTTTCTTT. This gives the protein CASSYSSTGEAFF.

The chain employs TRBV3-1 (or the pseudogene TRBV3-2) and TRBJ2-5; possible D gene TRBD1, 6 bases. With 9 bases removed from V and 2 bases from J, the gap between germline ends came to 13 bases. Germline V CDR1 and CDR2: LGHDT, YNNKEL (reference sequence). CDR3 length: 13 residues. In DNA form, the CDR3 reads TGTGCCAGTACTCAGGACAGACAAGAGACCCAGTACTTC. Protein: CASTQDRQETQYF.

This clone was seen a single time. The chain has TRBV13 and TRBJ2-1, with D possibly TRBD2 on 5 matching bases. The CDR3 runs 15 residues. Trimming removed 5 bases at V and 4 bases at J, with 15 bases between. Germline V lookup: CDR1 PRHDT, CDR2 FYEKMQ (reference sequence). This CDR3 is CASSHRQSGYNEQFF. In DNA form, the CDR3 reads TGTGCCAGCAGCCATAGACAATCGGGGTACAATGAGCAGTTCTTC.

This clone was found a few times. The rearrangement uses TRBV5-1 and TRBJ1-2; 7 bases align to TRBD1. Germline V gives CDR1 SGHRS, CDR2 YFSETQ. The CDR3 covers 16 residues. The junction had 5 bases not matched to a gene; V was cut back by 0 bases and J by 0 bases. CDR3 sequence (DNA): TGCGCCAGCAGCTTGGGGGACAGCCAAGCTAACTATGGCTACACCTTC. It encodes CASSLGDSQANYGYTF.

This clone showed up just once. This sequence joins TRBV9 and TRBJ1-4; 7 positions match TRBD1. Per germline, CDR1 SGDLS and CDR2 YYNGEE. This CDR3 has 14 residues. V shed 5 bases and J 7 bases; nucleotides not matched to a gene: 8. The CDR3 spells CASSPGQVSEKLFF. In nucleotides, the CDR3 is TGTGCCAGCAGTCCAGGACAGGTCAGTGAAAAACTGTTTTTT.

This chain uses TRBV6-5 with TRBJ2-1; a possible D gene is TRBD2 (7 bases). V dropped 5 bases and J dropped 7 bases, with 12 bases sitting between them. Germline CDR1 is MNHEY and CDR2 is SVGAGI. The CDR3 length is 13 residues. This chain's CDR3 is CASSIGGGNEQFF. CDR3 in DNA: TGTGCCAGCAGTATAGGGGGGGGGAATGAGCAGTTCTTC.

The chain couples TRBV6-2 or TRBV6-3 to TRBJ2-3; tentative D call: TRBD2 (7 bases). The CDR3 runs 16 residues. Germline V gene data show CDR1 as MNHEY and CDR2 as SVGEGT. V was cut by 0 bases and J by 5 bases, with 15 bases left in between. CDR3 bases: TGTGCCAGCAGTTACTCGAAAGGGGGGGCCCAAGATACGCAGTATTTT. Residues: CASSYSKGGAQDTQYF.

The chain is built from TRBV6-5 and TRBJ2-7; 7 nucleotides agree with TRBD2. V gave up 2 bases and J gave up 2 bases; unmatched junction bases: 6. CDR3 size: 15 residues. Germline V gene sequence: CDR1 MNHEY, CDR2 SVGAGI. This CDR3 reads CASSYGSGDPYEQYF. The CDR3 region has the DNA TGTGCCAGCAGTTACGGGAGCGGGGACCCCTACGAGCAGTACTTC.

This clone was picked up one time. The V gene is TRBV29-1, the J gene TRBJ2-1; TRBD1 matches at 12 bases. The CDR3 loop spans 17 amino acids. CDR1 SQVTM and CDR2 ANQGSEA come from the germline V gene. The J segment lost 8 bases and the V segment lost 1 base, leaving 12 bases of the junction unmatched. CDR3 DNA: TGCAGCGTTGAAGGGCAGGCCGGGACAGGGGGCATTTATGAGCAGTTCTTC. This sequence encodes CSVEGQAGTGGIYEQFF.

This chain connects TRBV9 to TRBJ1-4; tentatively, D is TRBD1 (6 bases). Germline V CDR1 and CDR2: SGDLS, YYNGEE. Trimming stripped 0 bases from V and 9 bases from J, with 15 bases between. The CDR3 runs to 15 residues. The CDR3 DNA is TGTGCCAGCAGCGTAGGCTGGGGGCAGGAGAAAAAACTGTTTTTT. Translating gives CASSVGWGQEKKLFF.

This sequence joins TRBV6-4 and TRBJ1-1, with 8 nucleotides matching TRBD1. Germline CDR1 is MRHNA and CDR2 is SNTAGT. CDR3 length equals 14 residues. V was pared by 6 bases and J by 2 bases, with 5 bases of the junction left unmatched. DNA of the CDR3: TGTGCCAGCAGATCCGACAGGGGAAACACTGAAGCTTTCTTT. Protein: CASRSDRGNTEAFF.

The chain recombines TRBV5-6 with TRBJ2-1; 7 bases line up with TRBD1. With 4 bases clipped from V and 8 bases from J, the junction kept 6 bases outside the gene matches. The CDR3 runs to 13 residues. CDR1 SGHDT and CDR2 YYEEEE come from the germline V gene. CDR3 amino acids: CASSPTGSDEQFF. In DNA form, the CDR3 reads TGTGCCAGCAGCCCGACAGGGTCGGATGAGCAGTTCTTC.

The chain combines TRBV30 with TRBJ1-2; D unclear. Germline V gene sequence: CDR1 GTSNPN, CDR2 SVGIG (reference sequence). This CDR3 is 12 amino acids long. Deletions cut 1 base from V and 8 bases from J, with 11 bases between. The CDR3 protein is CAWSGFSGGYTF. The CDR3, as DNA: TGTGCCTGGAGTGGATTTTCGGGGGGCTACACCTTC.

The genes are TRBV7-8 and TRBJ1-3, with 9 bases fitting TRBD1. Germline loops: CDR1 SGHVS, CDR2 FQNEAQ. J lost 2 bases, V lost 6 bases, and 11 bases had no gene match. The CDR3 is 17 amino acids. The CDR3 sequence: CASRPWKGDRAGNTIYF. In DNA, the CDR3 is TGTGCCAGCAGGCCGTGGAAGGGGGACAGGGCTGGAAACACCATATATTTT. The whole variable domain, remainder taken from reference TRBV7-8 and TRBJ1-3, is GAGVSQSPRYKVAKRGQDVALRCDPISGHVSLFWYQQALGQGPEFLTYFQNEAQLDKSGLPSDRFFAERPEGSVSTLKIQRTQQEDSAVYLCASRPWKGDRAGNTIYFGEGSWLTVV.

Here the CDR3 DNA reads TGTGCCAGCAGTTTAGTCACGAGGGGGAAAGTCAACACTGAAGCTTTCTTT. Translated: CASSLVTRGKVNTEAFF. This chain joins TRBV28 and TRBJ1-1; TRBD1 might be the D (6 bases). The CDR3 totals 17 residues. CDR1 and CDR2 (germline): MDHEN, SYDVKM. V was trimmed by 2 bases and J by 2 bases, leaving 18 bases between them.

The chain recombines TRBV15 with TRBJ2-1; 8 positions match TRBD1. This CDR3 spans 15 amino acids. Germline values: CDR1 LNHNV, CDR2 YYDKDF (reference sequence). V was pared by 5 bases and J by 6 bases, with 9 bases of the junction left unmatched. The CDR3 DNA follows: TGTGCCACCAGCGGCCGGGACAGGCCATTCAATGAGCAGTTCTTC. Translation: CATSGRDRPFNEQFF. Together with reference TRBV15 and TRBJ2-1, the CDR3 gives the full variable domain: DAMVIQNPRYQVTQFGKPVTLSCSQTLNHNVMYWYQQKSSQAPKLLFHYYDKDFNNEADTPDNFQSRRPNTSFCFLDIRSPGLGDTAMYLCATSGRDRPFNEQFFGPGTRLTVL.

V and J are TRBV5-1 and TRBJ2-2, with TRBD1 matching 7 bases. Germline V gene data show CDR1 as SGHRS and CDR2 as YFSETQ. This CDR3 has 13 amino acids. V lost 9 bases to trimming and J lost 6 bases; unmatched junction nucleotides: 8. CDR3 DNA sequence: TGCGCCACCTCCCTCGACAGGGCCGGGGAGCTGTTTTTT. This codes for CATSLDRAGELFF.

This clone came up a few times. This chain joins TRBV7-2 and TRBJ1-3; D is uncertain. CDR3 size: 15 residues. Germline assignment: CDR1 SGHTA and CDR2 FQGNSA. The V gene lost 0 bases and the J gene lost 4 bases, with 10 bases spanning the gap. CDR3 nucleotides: TGTGCCAGCAGCTTAGCCCCAGGAAAGGGAAACACCATATATTTT. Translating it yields CASSLAPGKGNTIYF.

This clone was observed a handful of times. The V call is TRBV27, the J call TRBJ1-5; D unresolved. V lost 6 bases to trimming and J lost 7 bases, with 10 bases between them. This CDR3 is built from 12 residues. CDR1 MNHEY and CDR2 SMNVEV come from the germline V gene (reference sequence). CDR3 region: CASSILGQPQHF. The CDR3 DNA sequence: TGTGCCAGCAGCATTTTGGGCCAGCCCCAGCATTTT.

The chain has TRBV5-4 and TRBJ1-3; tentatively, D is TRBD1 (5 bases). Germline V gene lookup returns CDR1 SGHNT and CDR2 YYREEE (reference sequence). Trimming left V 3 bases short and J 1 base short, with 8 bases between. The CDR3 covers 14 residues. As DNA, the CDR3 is TGTGCCAGCAGCTGGGGGGGATCTGGAAACACCATATATTTT. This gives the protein CASSWGGSGNTIYF.